Presented here are 20 T cell receptor beta chains from one specimen sequenced in a study of cytomegalovirus exposure and HLA in healthy donors (dated by TCRdb to the late 2010s). Preparation of the library involved the immunoSEQ multiplex PCR assay. A mixture of 60 forward primers for TCR Vbeta segments and 13 reverse primers for TCR Jbeta segments was used in the multiplex PCR. TCRdb holds this immuneACCESS table with in-frame rearrangements only. Some clones are missing; in checked studies, unresolved V genes explain under half, and the rest has no known cause. The sample includes about 130,000 clones, with around three quarters observed a single time. Around 2% of the sample lies in the top ten. Material: PBMCs. These receptor sequences come from a woman between 50 and 59 years old in good health and CMV-seronegative.

The V gene is TRBV9, the J gene TRBJ2-5; 9 nucleotides align to TRBD2. V was clipped by 3 bases and J by 2 bases; unmatched bases: 8. This CDR3 contains 16 residues. Germline V gene data show CDR1 as SGDLS and CDR2 as YYNGEE. As DNA, the CDR3 is TGTGCCAGCAGCGCGACGACTAGCGGAAGACAAGAGACCCAGTACTTC. It encodes CASSATTSGRQETQYF.

The chain links TRBV19 to TRBJ2-3; 12 bases map to TRBD2. This CDR3 region has 16 residues. With V trimmed by 4 bases and J by 2 bases, 4 bases remained unmatched. Per germline, CDR1 LNHDA and CDR2 SQIVND (reference sequence). The CDR3 coding sequence is TGTGCCAGTAGTACTGGGACTAGCGGGTACACAGATACGCAGTATTTT. It codes for CASSTGTSGYTDTQYF.

This clone was detected only once. The rearrangement uses TRBV7-2 and TRBJ2-1; TRBD2 aligns across 16 bases. J was trimmed by 15 bases and V by 5 bases; bases with no gene match: 10. This CDR3 has 15 amino acids. Germline CDR1 reads SGHTA; CDR2 reads FQGNSA. CDR3: CASSPGGTSGREGFF. CDR3 in DNA: TGTGCCAGCAGCCCAGGGGGGACTAGCGGGAGGGAGGGGTTCTTC.

The chain recombines TRBV15 with TRBJ1-1; D gene uncertain. Looked up from germline, CDR1 is LNHNV and CDR2 is YYDKDF (reference sequence). The CDR3 is 15 amino acids. The ends were cut back, 3 bases at V and 1 base at J, with 12 bases in the middle. CDR3 residues: CATSSGREGNTEAFF. DNA for the CDR3: TGTGCCACCAGCAGTGGTCGGGAGGGGAACACTGAAGCTTTCTTT. Variable domain in full (rest from reference TRBV15 and TRBJ1-1): DAMVIQNPRYQVTQFGKPVTLSCSQTLNHNVMYWYQQKSSQAPKLLFHYYDKDFNNEADTPDNFQSRRPNTSFCFLDIRSPGLGDTAMYLCATSSGREGNTEAFFGQGTRLTVV.

This clone was seen just once. The chain carries TRBV4-3 and TRBJ1-2, with D perhaps TRBD1 (5 bases). Germline CDR1 LGHNA, CDR2 YSLEER. The V end lost 0 bases, the J end lost 5 bases, and 16 bases lay between the germline ends. This CDR3 comprises 16 residues. As DNA, the CDR3 is TGCGCCAGCAGCCAAGATTCCAGGGTGGGTGGGTATGGCTACACCTTC. Its translation: CASSQDSRVGGYGYTF.

V and J are TRBV9 and TRBJ2-2, with D tentatively TRBD2 (6 bases). V lost 0 bases, J lost 2 bases, and 14 bases lay in between. The CDR3 contains 17 residues. CDR1 and CDR2 (germline): SGDLS, YYNGEE. As DNA, the CDR3 is TGTGCCAGCAGCGTAGATGTGGGCGGGATAAACACCGGGGAGCTGTTTTTT. Its translation: CASSVDVGGINTGELFF.

This rearrangement joins TRBV28 to TRBJ2-7, with D possibly TRBD1 on 5 matching bases. Trimming took off 3 bases at V and 4 bases at J, with 7 bases between the two ends. Germline lookup yields CDR1 MDHEN and CDR2 SYDVKM. CDR3 length: 12 residues. The CDR3 loop reads CASSFRQYEQYF. CDR3 sequence (DNA): TGTGCCAGCAGTTTTCGACAGTACGAGCAGTACTTC.

V gene TRBV6-4 combines with J gene TRBJ1-2; no clear D gene. V gave up 8 bases and J gave up 4 bases, with 17 bases separating them. There are 14 residues in the CDR3. The germline CDR1 and CDR2 sequences are MRHNA and SNTAGT. Written as DNA, the CDR3 is TGTGCCAGCGCGGCAGATGACCTTGGCTATGGCTACACCTTC. Amino acids: CASAADDLGYGYTF.

This clone was detected a few times. This chain connects TRBV19 to TRBJ2-3, with TRBD1 matching 8 bases. V gave up 5 bases and J gave up 2 bases; unmatched junction bases: 6. The V gene's germline CDR1 is LNHDA and CDR2 SQIVND (reference sequence). CDR3 size: 15 residues. The CDR3 bases are TGTGCCAGTAGTCCACGGACAGGGAACACAGATACGCAGTATTTT. Encoded protein: CASSPRTGNTDTQYF.

This chain uses TRBV7-3 with TRBJ2-2, with a tentative D call TRBD1 (6 bases). The CDR3 length is 15 residues. V was clipped by 5 bases and J by 7 bases, with 17 bases between them. Germline CDR1 is SGHTA and CDR2 is FQGTGA. CDR3 in DNA: TGTGCCAGCAGCAACCCCCCCACAGGGCACGGGGAGCTGTTTTTT. Encoded protein: CASSNPPTGHGELFF.

V is TRBV11-3 and J is TRBJ2-2; perhaps TRBD1 as D (6 bases). The CDR3 loop spans 16 amino acids. Germline CDR1 SGHNT, CDR2 YENEEA. V shed 5 bases and J shed 5 bases, with 18 bases lying between them. The CDR3 nucleotides are TGTGCCAGCAGCGGGCTAACCAAAACAGGGACCGGGGAGCTGTTTTTT. This sequence encodes CASSGLTKTGTGELFF.

This chain connects TRBV5-1 to TRBJ2-1; TRBD2 matches at 11 bases. The V gene end was trimmed by 4 bases and the J gene end by 6 bases; junction bases not matched to a gene: 6. Germline CDR1 reads SGHRS; CDR2 reads YFSETQ. The CDR3 is made up of 15 amino acids. CDR3 amino acids: CASSHLAGGANEQFF. CDR3 nucleotides: TGCGCCAGCAGCCATTTAGCGGGAGGGGCCAATGAGCAGTTCTTC.

The gene calls are TRBV7-6 and TRBJ2-4, with TRBD1 matching 9 bases. Germline V gene lookup returns CDR1 SGHVS and CDR2 FNYEAQ. This CDR3 contains 17 residues. Trimming took 5 bases from V and 0 from J; bases not matched to a gene: 8. Here the CDR3 reads CASSPLQGAPAKNIQYF. CDR3 coding DNA: TGTGCCAGCAGCCCCCTACAGGGGGCCCCAGCCAAAAACATTCAGTACTTC.

V is TRBV6-6 and J is TRBJ2-5; 10 nucleotides agree with TRBD2. The germline V gene has CDR1 MNHNY and CDR2 SVGAGI (reference sequence). This CDR3 comprises 16 residues. The V and J ends lost 5 bases and 5 bases, in that order; junction bases with no gene match: 11. The CDR3 DNA sequence: TGTGCCAGCAGTACGTATGAAGCGGGAGGGTTTGAGACCCAGTACTTC. This encodes CASSTYEAGGFETQYF.

The gene calls are TRBV4-3 and TRBJ2-3; no reliable D call. CDR1 and CDR2 from the germline V gene are LGHNA and YSLEER. Trimming stripped 1 base from V and 9 bases from J, with 11 bases between. The CDR3 covers 13 residues. In DNA form, the CDR3 reads TGCGCCAGCAGCCAAGTCGGGTCTCGGACGCAGTATTTT. Protein: CASSQVGSRTQYF.

The chain links TRBV11-1 to TRBJ2-7; 13 nucleotides line up with TRBD2. The V gene end was trimmed by 4 bases and the J gene end by 2 bases; junction bases not matched to a gene: 8. Germline CDR1 SGHAT, CDR2 FQDESV (reference sequence). The CDR3 sequence is 17 residues long. The CDR3 loop reads CASSSPAGLAGPYEQYV. CDR3 DNA sequence: TGTGCCAGCAGCTCCCCAGCGGGACTAGCGGGACCCTACGAGCAGTACGTC.

This clone appeared a few times. CDR3 nucleotides: TGTGCCTGGAGTGTACGGGGGGGGGCAAACACTGAAGCTTTCTTT. As protein: CAWSVRGGANTEAFF. This sequence joins TRBV30 and TRBJ1-1; D may be TRBD1 (6 bases). Germline CDR1 and CDR2: GTSNPN and SVGIG (reference sequence). This CDR3 has 15 amino acids. The V end was cut by 0 bases, the J end by 2 bases, with 13 bases between.

V usage is TRBV7-9 and J usage is TRBJ1-1; tentatively, D is TRBD1 (5 bases). Germline V CDR1 and CDR2: SEHNR, FQNEAQ (reference sequence). V was clipped by 5 bases and J by 0 bases, with 13 bases between them. The CDR3 totals 15 residues. CDR3 nucleotide sequence: TGTGCCAGCAGCCCGACAGATTCCATGAACACTGAAGCTTTCTTT. Translated, it gives CASSPTDSMNTEAFF.

As DNA, the CDR3 is TGCGCCAGCAGTCCTCGGCCACGCCAGGGGGCGCACCAGAAGAACACTGAAGCTTTCTTT. This gives the protein CASSPRPRQGAHQKNTEAFF. This rearrangement joins TRBV23-1 to TRBJ1-1, with TRBD1 matching 8 bases. TRBV23-1 is reported as an ORF; its role is uncertain. The CDR3 has 20 amino acids. The V gene end was trimmed by 4 bases and the J gene end by 1 base; junction bases not matched to a gene: 20.

This chain uses TRBV12-5 with TRBJ2-2; TRBD1 aligns across 9 bases. Per germline, CDR1 LGHNT and CDR2 FRNRAP. Losses at the gene ends were 2 bases for V and 5 bases for J; bases not matched to a gene: 9. CDR3 size: 17 residues. CDR3 DNA: TGTGCTAGTGGTTTGCCTACGGGACAGGGTGTAACCGGGGAGCTGTTTTTT. It yields the protein CASGLPTGQGVTGELFF.